The source of this TCR beta chain is a study of technical replicates of blood from a few donors. Libraries were prepared by immunoSEQ multiplex PCR; TCRdb keeps only in-frame clonotypes and omits some of them. The sample has around 58,000 clones; 87% are singletons. Germline V lookup: CDR1 MRHNA, CDR2 SNTAGT. Trimming removed 3 bases from V and 2 bases from J, with 21 bases in between. The CDR3 runs 18 residues. Sequenced input: PBMCs. The genes are TRBV6-4 and TRBJ2-3; D perhaps matches TRBD2 (6 bases). The clonotype was recovered from a human donor in good health. Some clones in this sample may be carry-over from other donors' samples. CDR3 coding DNA: TGTGCCAGCAGTGAGAGAAGTACTAGCCTTTCCTCCACAGATACGCAGTATTTT. It yields the protein CASSERSTSLSSTDTQYF.